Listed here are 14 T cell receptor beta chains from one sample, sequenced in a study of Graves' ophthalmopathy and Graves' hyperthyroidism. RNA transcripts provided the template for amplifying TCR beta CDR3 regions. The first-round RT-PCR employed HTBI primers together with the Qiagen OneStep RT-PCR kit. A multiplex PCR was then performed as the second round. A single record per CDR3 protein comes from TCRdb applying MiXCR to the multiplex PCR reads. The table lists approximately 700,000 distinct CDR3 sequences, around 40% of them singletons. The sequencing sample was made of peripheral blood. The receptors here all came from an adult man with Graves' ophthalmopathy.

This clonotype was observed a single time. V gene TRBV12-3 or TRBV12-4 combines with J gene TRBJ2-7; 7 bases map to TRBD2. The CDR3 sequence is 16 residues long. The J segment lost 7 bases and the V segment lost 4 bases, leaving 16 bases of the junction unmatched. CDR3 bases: TGTGCCAGCAGTTACCCGAACCGTCCCGACGGGAGGGAGCAGTACTTC. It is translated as CASSYPNRPDGREQYF.

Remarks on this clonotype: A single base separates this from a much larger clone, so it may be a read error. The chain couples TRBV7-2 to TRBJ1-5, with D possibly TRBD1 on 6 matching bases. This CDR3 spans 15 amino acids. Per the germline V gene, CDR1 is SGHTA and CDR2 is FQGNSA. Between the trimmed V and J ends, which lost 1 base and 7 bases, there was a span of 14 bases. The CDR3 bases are TGTGCCAGCAGCTTAGACGGGGCAGGGGTCCAGCCCCAGCATTTT. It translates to CASSLDGAGVQPQHF.

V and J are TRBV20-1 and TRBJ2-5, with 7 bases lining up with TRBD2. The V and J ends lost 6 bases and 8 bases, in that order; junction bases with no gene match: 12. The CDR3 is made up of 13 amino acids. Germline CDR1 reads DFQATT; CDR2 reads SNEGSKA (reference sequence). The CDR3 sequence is CSASPGGGSTQYF. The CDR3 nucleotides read TGCAGTGCCTCGCCGGGGGGTGGGAGCACCCAGTACTTC.

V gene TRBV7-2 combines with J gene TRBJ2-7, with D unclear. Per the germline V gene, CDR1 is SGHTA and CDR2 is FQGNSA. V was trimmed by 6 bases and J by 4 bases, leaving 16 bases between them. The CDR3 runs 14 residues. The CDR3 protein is CASSSQESSYEQYF. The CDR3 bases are TGTGCCAGCAGTTCCCAGGAAAGTTCGTACGAGCAGTACTTC.

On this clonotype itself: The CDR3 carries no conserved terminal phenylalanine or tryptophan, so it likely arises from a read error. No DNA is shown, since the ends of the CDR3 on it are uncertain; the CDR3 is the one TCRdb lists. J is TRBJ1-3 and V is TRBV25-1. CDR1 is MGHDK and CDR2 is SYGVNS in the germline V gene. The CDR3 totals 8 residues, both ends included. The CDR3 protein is CASSREGI.

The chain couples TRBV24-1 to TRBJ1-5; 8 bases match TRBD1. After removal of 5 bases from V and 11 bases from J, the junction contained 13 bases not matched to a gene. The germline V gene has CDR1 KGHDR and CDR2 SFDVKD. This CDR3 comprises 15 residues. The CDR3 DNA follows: TGTGCCACCAGTGGATCGACAGGGGCGGCGGAGACCCAGCATTTT. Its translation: CATSGSTGAAETQHF.

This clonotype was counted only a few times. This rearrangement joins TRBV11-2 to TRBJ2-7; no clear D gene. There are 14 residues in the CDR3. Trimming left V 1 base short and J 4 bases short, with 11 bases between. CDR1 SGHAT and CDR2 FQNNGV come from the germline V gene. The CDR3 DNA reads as TGTGCCAGCAGCTTAGCGTACAGTCCATACGAGCAGTACTTC. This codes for CASSLAYSPYEQYF.

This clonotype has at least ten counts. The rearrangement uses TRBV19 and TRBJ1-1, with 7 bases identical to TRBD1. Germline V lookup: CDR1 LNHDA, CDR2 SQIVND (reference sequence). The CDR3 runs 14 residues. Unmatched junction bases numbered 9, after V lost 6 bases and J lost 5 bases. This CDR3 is CASRRDRGLTEAFF. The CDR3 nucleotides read TGTGCCAGTAGGAGGGACAGAGGGCTGACTGAAGCTTTCTTT.

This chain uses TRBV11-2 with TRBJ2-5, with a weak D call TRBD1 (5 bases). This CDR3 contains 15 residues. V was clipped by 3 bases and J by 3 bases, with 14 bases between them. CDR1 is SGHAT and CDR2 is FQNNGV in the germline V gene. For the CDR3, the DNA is TGTGCCAGCAGCTTTTCAGGGTCTGGGAAAGAGACCCAGTACTTC. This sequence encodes CASSFSGSGKETQYF.

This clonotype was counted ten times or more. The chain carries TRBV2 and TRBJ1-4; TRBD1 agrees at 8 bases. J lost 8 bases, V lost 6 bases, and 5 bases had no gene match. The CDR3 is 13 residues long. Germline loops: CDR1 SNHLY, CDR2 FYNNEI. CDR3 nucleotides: TGTGCCAGCAGCTTCAGGGGGCGCGAAAAACTGTTTTTT. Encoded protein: CASSFRGREKLFF.

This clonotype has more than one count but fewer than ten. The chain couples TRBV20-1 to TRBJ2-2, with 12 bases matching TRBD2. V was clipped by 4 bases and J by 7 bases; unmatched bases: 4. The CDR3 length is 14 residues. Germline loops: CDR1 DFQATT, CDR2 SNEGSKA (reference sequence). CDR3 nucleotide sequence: TGCAGTGCTACGACTAGCGGGAGTGGCGGGGAGCTGTTTTTT. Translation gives CSATTSGSGGELFF.

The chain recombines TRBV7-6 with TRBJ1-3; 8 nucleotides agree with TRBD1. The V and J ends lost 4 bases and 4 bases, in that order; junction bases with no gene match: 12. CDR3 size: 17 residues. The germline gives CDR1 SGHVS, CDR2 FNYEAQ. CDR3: CASSSQTGVLRGNTIYF. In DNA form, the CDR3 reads TGTGCCAGCAGCTCCCAGACAGGGGTCTTAAGGGGAAACACCATATATTTT.

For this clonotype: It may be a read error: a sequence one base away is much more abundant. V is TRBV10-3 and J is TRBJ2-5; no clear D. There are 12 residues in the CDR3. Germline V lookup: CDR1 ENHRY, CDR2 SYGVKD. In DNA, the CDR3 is TGTGCCATCAGTGAGTCTTCGGAGATCCAGTACTTC. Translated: CAISESSEIQYF.

Here the CDR3 DNA reads TGCAGTGCTAGCGGCCCTCTGACAGGAGGACAGACTGAAGCTTTCTTT. It specifies CSASGPLTGGQTEAFF. J is TRBJ1-1 and V is TRBV20-1, with D possibly matching TRBD1 (6 bases). Germline CDR1 and CDR2: DFQATT and SNEGSKA (reference sequence). The germline V and J ends were trimmed by 3 bases and 5 bases, with 22 bases remaining between them. The CDR3 runs to 16 residues.